The rows below give T cell receptor beta chains drawn from one sample of a study of graft-versus-host responses after intestinal transplantation. Produced via immunoSEQ multiplex PCR; TCRdb's table is partial and in-frame only. The sample has 15,000 to 20,000 clones, roughly 40% seen once; the top ten hold around 0.82%. The sample in question was alloreactive CD4+ T cells from a mixed lymphocyte reaction culture, obtained before intestinal transplant. These receptors were taken from a human patient who received an intestinal transplant. Both conserved end residues are part of each CDR3. Expanded clones are given a class, and other clones once, few, many or no size at all.

V gene | clone size | CDR3 protein
TRBV7-9 | NA | CASSIQYTEAFF
TRBV7-9 | NA | CASSLVSGPPGGNTIYF
TRBV18 | medium-sized | CASSPEWASSYNEQFF
TRBV9 | NA | CASSVERWENNEQFF
TRBV19 | NA | CASRTRGQETQYF
TRBV27 | NA | CASSYLAGRREQYF
TRBV19 | NA | CASSISPGFYRAQHF
TRBV11-2 | NA | CASSLRAGTAYNSPLHF
TRBV11-2 | NA | CASSPVAPGGVRRNTIYF
TRBV5-4 | once | CASRRDSYNEQFF
TRBV4-1 | NA | CASSQGQGFTDTQYF
TRBV7-6 | few | CASSLGHRGNQPQHF
TRBV18 | NA | CASSPVRAAYNSPLHF
TRBV18 | few | CASSPKGNTEAFF
TRBV6-7 | few | CASSTTGGLHSNQPQHF
TRBV6-9 | NA | CASSYLTGGGYTF
TRBV5-5 | NA | CASSLLAKRTGYSTNEKLFF
TRBV19 | once | CASSIQGWSDTQYF
TRBV7-8 | NA | CASSLGETYGYTF
TRBV9 | NA | CASSGRGGHSSTDTQYF
TRBV27 | few | CASSFKPSGAGEGYTF
TRBV7-9 | once | CASSPDRDQRTEAFF
TRBV5-1 | medium-sized | CASSFNGGGTEAFF
TRBV9 | NA | CASSVRGFGALHF
TRBV9 | NA | CASSVSPFRYEQYF
TRBV7-6 | NA | CASSTRWQPQHF
TRBV7-9 | NA | CASTFRRGGYNEQFF